There are many counts of the clone carrying this T cell receptor beta chain. CDR3 length: 13 amino acids. Germline assignment: CDR1 MDHEN and CDR2 SYDVKM. With 7 bases clipped from V and 3 bases from J, the junction kept 5 bases outside the gene matches. The entry originates in a study of neurological immune-mediated disorders. TCRdb reanalysed the 5' RACE reads using MiXCR and keeps one entry per CDR3 protein. The sample lists around 53,000 distinct CDR3 sequences; roughly 4.4% were seen once. This rearrangement joins TRBV28 to TRBJ2-5, with 7 bases fitting TRBD1. The sequenced sample was PBMCs. This TCR was recovered from a man aged 50 or older with multiple sclerosis. In DNA, the CDR3 is TGTGCCAGCAACGAGGGGGCGGAAGAGACCCAGTACTTC. This translates into CASNEGAEETQYF.